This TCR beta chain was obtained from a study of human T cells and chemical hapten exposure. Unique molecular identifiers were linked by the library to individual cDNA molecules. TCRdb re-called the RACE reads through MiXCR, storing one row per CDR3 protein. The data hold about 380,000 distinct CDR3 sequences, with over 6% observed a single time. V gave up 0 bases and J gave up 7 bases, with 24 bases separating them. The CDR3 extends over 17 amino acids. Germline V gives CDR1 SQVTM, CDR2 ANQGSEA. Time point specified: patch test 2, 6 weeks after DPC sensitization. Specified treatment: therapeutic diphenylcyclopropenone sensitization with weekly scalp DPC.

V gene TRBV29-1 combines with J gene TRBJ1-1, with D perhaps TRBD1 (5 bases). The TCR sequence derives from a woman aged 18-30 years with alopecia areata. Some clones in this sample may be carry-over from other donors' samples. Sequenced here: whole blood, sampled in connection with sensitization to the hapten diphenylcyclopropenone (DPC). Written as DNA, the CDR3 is TGCAGCGTTGAAGATTGGGGCAGTTTCCGTACCTACTTTGAAGCTTTCTTT. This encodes CSVEDWGSFRTYFEAFF. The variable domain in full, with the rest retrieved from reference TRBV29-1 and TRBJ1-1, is SAVISQKPSRDICQRGTSLTIQCQVDSQVTMMFWYRQQPGQSLTLIATANQGSEATYESGFVIDKFPISRPNLTFSTLTVSNMSPEDSSIYLCSVEDWGSFRTYFEAFFGQGTRLTVV.